One sample yielded the 23 T cell receptor beta chains listed below, sequenced in a study of T cell responses to AZD1222 COVID-19 vaccine. Method: immunoSEQ multiplex PCR; TCRdb's copy keeps in-frame clones and lacks some. The table lists approximately 110,000 clones, around 94% of them singletons. Sequenced material: peripheral blood, taken on day 0 of AZD1222 vaccination. These receptors originate from an adult in good health.

The chain combines TRBV3-1 (or the pseudogene TRBV3-2) with TRBJ1-2; D is uncertain. Looked up from germline, CDR1 is LGHDT and CDR2 is YNNKEL (reference sequence). This CDR3 spans 16 amino acids. V gave up 4 bases and J gave up 4 bases, with 19 bases separating them. CDR3 residues: CASSPNTDPVSYGYTF. CDR3 nucleotide sequence: TGTGCCAGCAGCCCTAATACTGATCCCGTGTCCTATGGCTACACCTTC.

The gene calls are TRBV6-5 and TRBJ2-4, with 7 bases lining up with TRBD1. CDR3 length: 15 amino acids. J was trimmed by 0 bases and V by 4 bases; bases with no gene match: 3. Germline CDR1 is MNHEY and CDR2 is SVGAGI. The CDR3 is CASSLGGAAKNIQYF. Here the CDR3 DNA reads TGTGCCAGCAGTTTAGGGGGCGCAGCCAAAAACATTCAGTACTTC.

The J gene is TRBJ2-1, the V gene TRBV2; D remains ambiguous. Germline loops: CDR1 SNHLY, CDR2 FYNNEI. Trimming removed 3 bases from V and 12 bases from J, with 12 bases in between. The CDR3 is made up of 12 amino acids. CDR3 region: CASSDPSDPQFF. The CDR3 DNA sequence: TGTGCCAGCAGTGATCCCAGCGATCCGCAGTTCTTC. Drawing the rest from reference TRBV2 and TRBJ2-1, the complete variable domain is EPEVTQTPSHQVTQMGQEVILRCVPISNHLYFYWYRQILGQKVEFLVSFYNNEISEKSEIFDDQFSVERPDGSNFTLKIRSTKLEDSAMYFCASSDPSDPQFFGPGTRLTVL.

The gene calls are TRBV28 and TRBJ1-1, with D unresolved. From germline, CDR1 is MDHEN and CDR2 SYDVKM. The CDR3 is made up of 15 amino acids. Trimming took 7 bases from V and 1 from J, leaving 16 bases between them. The CDR3 is CASIRRGMRNTEAFF. CDR3 nucleotides: TGTGCCAGCATACGCAGAGGGATGCGGAACACTGAAGCTTTCTTT.

As DNA, the CDR3 is TGTGCCAGCAGTAGGACAGCTAACTATGGCTACACCTTC. As protein: CASSRTANYGYTF. V and J are TRBV6-5 and TRBJ1-2; tentative D call: TRBD1 (6 bases). Germline lookup yields CDR1 MNHEY and CDR2 SVGAGI. This CDR3 is built from 13 residues. V was pared by 5 bases and J by 0 bases, with 7 bases between.

The chain carries TRBV16 and TRBJ1-5, with 7 bases matching TRBD1. CDR3 length: 15 amino acids. Trimming cost V 4 bases and J 9 bases; bases outside gene matches: 12. The V gene's germline CDR1 is KGHSY and CDR2 FQNENV. The CDR3 protein is CASSLQGSGVRPQHF. In nucleotides, the CDR3 is TGTGCCAGCAGCCTACAGGGGTCCGGGGTACGGCCCCAGCATTTT.

The CDR3 nucleotides are TGTGCCAGCAGCACCCTGGACAGCTACAATCAGCCCCAGCATTTT. It codes for CASSTLDSYNQPQHF. The chain recombines TRBV5-6 with TRBJ1-5; tentative D call: TRBD1 (6 bases). Germline-derived CDR1 and CDR2 are SGHDT and YYEEEE. Trimming took 4 bases from V and 3 from J, leaving 14 bases between them. This CDR3 region has 15 residues.

The rearrangement joins TRBV4-2 to TRBJ2-7; weak D call: TRBD2 (5 bases). The germline gives CDR1 LGHNA, CDR2 YNFKEQ. The CDR3 has 15 residues. V was clipped by 0 bases and J by 2 bases, with 11 bases between them. The CDR3 DNA follows: TGTGCCAGCAGCCAAGAAGAAGGTAGCGCCTACGAGCAGTACTTC. This gives the protein CASSQEEGSAYEQYF.

The CDR3 region is CASSPSGVKGYTF. The CDR3, as DNA: TGTGCCAGCAGTCCGTCCGGCGTAAAAGGCTACACCTTC. The chain couples TRBV12-3 or TRBV12-4 to TRBJ1-2; D is uncertain. CDR3 length: 13 residues. The V end lost 5 bases, the J end lost 8 bases, and 15 bases lay between the germline ends.

The chain recombines TRBV11-3 with TRBJ1-1; the D gene is possibly TRBD1 (6 bases). CDR1 and CDR2 (germline): SGHNT, YENEEA. This CDR3 spans 13 amino acids. V was trimmed by 4 bases and J by 1 base, leaving 7 bases between them. The CDR3 loop reads CASSSDRNTEAFF. Here the CDR3 DNA reads TGTGCCAGCAGCTCGGACAGGAACACTGAAGCTTTCTTT.

The chain combines TRBV28 with TRBJ1-5, with a possible D match to TRBD1 (5 bases). The CDR3 is 18 residues long. The V and J ends lost 6 bases and 4 bases respectively, with 25 bases between them. Germline V gene data show CDR1 as MDHEN and CDR2 as SYDVKM. CDR3 in amino acids: CASRGVTDPSASNQPQHF. As DNA, the CDR3 is TGTGCCAGCAGGGGCGTGACAGATCCCAGCGCCTCGAATCAGCCCCAGCATTTT.

DNA for the CDR3: TGTGCCAGCTCACCACGGCTGGGGGCGGGGGTTTTTGATTTATCTGAAGCTTTCTTT. Protein product: CASSPRLGAGVFDLSEAFF. The gene calls are TRBV18 and TRBJ1-1; perhaps TRBD1 as D (6 bases). This CDR3 has 19 amino acids. Germline values: CDR1 KGHSH, CDR2 LQKENI. Trimming took off 1 base at V and 6 bases at J, with 27 bases between the two ends. Combining the CDR3 with reference TRBV18 and TRBJ1-1 gives the whole variable domain NAGVMQNPRHLVRRRGQEARLRCSPMKGHSHVYWYRQLPEEGLKFMVYLQKENIIDESGMPKERFSAEFPKEGPSILRIQQVVRGDSAAYFCASSPRLGAGVFDLSEAFFGQGTRLTVV.

The chain has TRBV10-3 and TRBJ1-1; the D gene is possibly TRBD1 (6 bases). The CDR3 runs 14 residues. Per the germline V gene, CDR1 is ENHRY and CDR2 is SYGVKD. The V end was cut by 2 bases, the J end by 5 bases, with 12 bases between. CDR3 amino acids: CAISEGQQGTEAFF. DNA for the CDR3: TGTGCCATCAGTGAGGGCCAGCAGGGGACTGAAGCTTTCTTT.

The chain is built from TRBV2 and TRBJ1-5; D remains ambiguous. Germline CDR1 reads SNHLY; CDR2 reads FYNNEI. Trimming took off 6 bases at V and 7 bases at J, with 19 bases between the two ends. The CDR3 totals 15 residues. The CDR3 sequence: CASSEDVLTGQPQHF. The CDR3 DNA reads as TGTGCCAGCAGCGAGGACGTCCTCACCGGCCAGCCCCAGCATTTT.

The chain couples TRBV28 to TRBJ2-7; D could derive from TRBD1 or TRBD2 (5 bases each). V was cut by 3 bases and J by 1 base, with 10 bases left in between. The CDR3 spans 14 residues. Germline CDR1 is MDHEN and CDR2 is SYDVKM. As DNA, the CDR3 is TGTGCCAGCAGTTTGGACGGGGCTTCCTACGAGCAGTACTTC. It is translated as CASSLDGASYEQYF.

The V and J genes are TRBV12-5 and TRBJ2-7, with 8 positions matching TRBD1. Germline V gene lookup returns CDR1 LGHNT and CDR2 FRNRAP. V dropped 7 bases and J dropped 7; count of bases not matched to a gene: 12. CDR3 length equals 14 residues. The CDR3 DNA reads TGTGCTAGTGCCCCAACACCAGGGGGCGGTGAGCAGTACTTC. Translating it yields CASAPTPGGGEQYF.

The sample holds one count of this clone. The chain has TRBV5-8 and TRBJ1-1; D unclear. With 3 bases removed from V and 1 base from J, the gap between germline ends came to 10 bases. Germline CDR1 is SGHTS and CDR2 is YDEGEE. The length of the CDR3 is 14 residues. CDR3 in amino acids: CASSWTDKNTEAFF. The CDR3 nucleotides read TGTGCCAGCAGCTGGACGGATAAGAACACTGAAGCTTTCTTT.

The V call is TRBV2, the J call TRBJ1-2; D unresolved. CDR1 and CDR2 from the germline V gene are SNHLY and FYNNEI. This CDR3 has 15 residues. Trimming left V 2 bases short and J 7 bases short, with 17 bases between. CDR3 DNA sequence: TGTGCCAGCAGTGAATGGGCCCCCCTGTCCGGTGGCTACACCTTC. Translated, it gives CASSEWAPLSGGYTF.

This clone was observed once. The rearrangement links TRBV9 to TRBJ2-3, with TRBD2 identical over 8 bases. Germline assignment: CDR1 SGDLS and CDR2 YYNGEE. The trim removed 0 bases at V and 6 bases at J, leaving 6 bases unmatched. The CDR3 contains 15 residues. This CDR3 reads CASSVDGGAADTQYF. The CDR3 region has the DNA TGTGCCAGCAGCGTAGACGGGGGGGCCGCGGATACGCAGTATTTT.

This chain joins TRBV9 and TRBJ2-3; the match to TRBD2 covers 7 bases. The germline gives CDR1 SGDLS, CDR2 YYNGEE. V was clipped by 0 bases and J by 1 base; unmatched bases: 5. The CDR3 is 16 residues long. The CDR3 here is CASSVVGGRGTDTQYF. DNA for the CDR3: TGTGCCAGCAGCGTAGTCGGGGGGAGAGGCACAGATACGCAGTATTTT.

The rearrangement joins TRBV5-1 to TRBJ1-4; 9 nucleotides agree with TRBD1. The germline V gene encodes CDR1 SGHRS and CDR2 YFSETQ. J was trimmed by 7 bases and V by 8 bases; bases with no gene match: 12. CDR3 size: 15 residues. The CDR3 here is CASQTRTGVGEKLFF. The CDR3 nucleotides read TGCGCCAGTCAAACGCGGACAGGGGTTGGTGAAAAACTGTTTTTT.

This chain joins TRBV6-6 and TRBJ2-1; 9 bases map to TRBD2. Per germline, CDR1 MNHNY and CDR2 SVGAGI (reference sequence). With 2 bases clipped from V and 8 bases from J, the junction kept 7 bases outside the gene matches. This CDR3 contains 15 residues. The CDR3 DNA is TGTGCCAGCAGTTACGGCGGGAGGGGGGGTCATGAGCAGTTCTTC. It is translated as CASSYGGRGGHEQFF.

This clone was detected only once. The chain employs TRBV18 and TRBJ1-4; 8 bases match TRBD1. The CDR3 is 15 residues long. Germline V gives CDR1 KGHSH, CDR2 LQKENI. Unmatched junction bases numbered 9, after V lost 5 bases and J lost 7 bases. The CDR3 DNA reads TGTGCCAGCTCAGTGCCGGGACAGGAATCTGAAAAACTGTTTTTT. It specifies CASSVPGQESEKLFF.